The present T cell receptor (beta chain) was sequenced within a study of cytomegalovirus exposure and HLA in healthy donors. 60 Vbeta and 13 Jbeta primers were used in PCR. Sequencing used immunoSEQ multiplex PCR; TCRdb keeps in-frame clones, though not all of them. This sample has roughly 80,000 clones, with roughly 82% found just once. This clone was found once. J lost 2 bases, V lost 1 base, and 6 bases had no gene match. The CDR3 is 16 amino acids. CDR1 SGHVS and CDR2 FQNEAQ come from the germline V gene. The rearrangement uses TRBV7-8 and TRBJ2-3; TRBD1 matches 7 bases. This TCR was recovered from a male donor in good health and CMV-seropositive. The specimen was PBMCs. The CDR3 spells CASSLVWDSPTDTQYF. The DNA of the CDR3 is TGTGCCAGCAGCTTAGTTTGGGACAGCCCCACAGATACGCAGTATTTT.